The 6 T cell receptor beta chains below were found in one sample sequenced in a study of blood T cell repertoires in COVID-19. Generated by immunoSEQ multiplex PCR, the TCRdb table keeps only in-frame clones and is missing some. The sample comprises approximately 400,000 clones, roughly four fifths of which are singletons, and roughly 5.1% rests with the top ten. The sample comprised PBMCs or T cells enriched from blood (not recorded which). These receptors came from a woman between 45 and 60 years old who had recovered from COVID-19.

The chain couples TRBV10-3 to TRBJ2-2; 10 bases match TRBD2. This CDR3 comprises 16 residues. Germline CDR1 is ENHRY and CDR2 is SYGVKD. J gave up 6 bases and V 5 bases, and 9 bases lay outside the gene matches. The CDR3 protein is CAISLPSGGFPGELFF. For the CDR3, the DNA is TGTGCCATCAGTCTCCCTAGCGGGGGATTCCCCGGGGAGCTGTTTTTT.

This clone was observed a few times. The genes are TRBV10-2 and TRBJ1-2; weak D call: TRBD1 (6 bases). Deletions cut 6 bases from V and 0 bases from J, with 23 bases between. This CDR3 region has 18 residues. The germline V gene has CDR1 WSHSY and CDR2 SAAADI. CDR3 in DNA: TGCGCCAGCAGAGGGGGAAGAGGATTAGACACGACTAACTATGGCTACACCTTC. Translating gives CASRGGRGLDTTNYGYTF.

This rearrangement joins TRBV6-5 to TRBJ1-1; D is possibly TRBD1 (6 bases). Between the trimmed V and J ends, which lost 0 bases and 3 bases, there was a span of 11 bases. This CDR3 is 15 amino acids long. Per the germline V gene, CDR1 is MNHEY and CDR2 is SVGAGI. CDR3 protein: CASSYSGGRDTEAFF. CDR3 bases: TGTGCCAGCAGTTACTCGGGGGGGCGCGACACTGAAGCTTTCTTT.

The V gene is TRBV6-5, the J gene TRBJ1-5, with 7 bases aligning to TRBD1. This CDR3 contains 15 residues. V lost 5 bases to trimming and J lost 2 bases; unmatched junction nucleotides: 6. Germline CDR1 and CDR2: MNHEY and SVGAGI. CDR3 nucleotides: TGTGCCAGCAGTCCCACAGACAGGGGCAATCAGCCCCAGCATTTT. Translation: CASSPTDRGNQPQHF.

The CDR3 reads CASSRLGQGTEAFF. CDR3 coding DNA: TGTGCCAGTAGCCGTTTAGGACAGGGGACTGAAGCTTTCTTT. The chain is built from TRBV19 and TRBJ1-1; 9 bases match TRBD1. The CDR3 has 14 residues. From germline, CDR1 is LNHDA and CDR2 SQIVND (reference sequence). V was pared by 6 bases and J by 5 bases, with 7 bases of the junction left unmatched.

The V and J genes are TRBV7-2 and TRBJ2-7, with 8 bases that match TRBD1. The CDR3 runs to 19 residues. CDR1 is SGHTA, CDR2 FQGNSA, per germline. J was trimmed by 3 bases and V by 0 bases; bases with no gene match: 16. CDR3 DNA sequence: TGTGCCAGCAGCTTAGCAGGAATAGGACAGGGTTTGATGGTCTACGAGCAGTACTTC. Translation gives CASSLAGIGQGLMVYEQYF.